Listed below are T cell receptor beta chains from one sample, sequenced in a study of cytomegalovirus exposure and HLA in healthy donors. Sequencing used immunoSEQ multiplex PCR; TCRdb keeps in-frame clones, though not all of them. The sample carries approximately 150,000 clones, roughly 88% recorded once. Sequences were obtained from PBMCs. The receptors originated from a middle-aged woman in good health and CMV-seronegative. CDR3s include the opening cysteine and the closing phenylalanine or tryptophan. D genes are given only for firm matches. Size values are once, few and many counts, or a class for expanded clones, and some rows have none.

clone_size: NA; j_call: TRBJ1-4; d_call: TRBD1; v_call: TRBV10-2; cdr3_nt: TGCGCCAGCAGTGGGTCGACAGGGCCTTATGAAAAACTGTTTTTT; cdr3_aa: CASSGSTGPYEKLFF
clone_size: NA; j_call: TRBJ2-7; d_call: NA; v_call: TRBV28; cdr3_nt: TGTGCCAGCAGTTCAGCGATCTCCTACGAGCAGTACTTC; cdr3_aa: CASSSAISYEQYF
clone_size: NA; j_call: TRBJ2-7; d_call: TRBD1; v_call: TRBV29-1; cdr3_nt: TGCAGCGTACCCGGGGACAGTGAAAGCGAGCAGTACTTC; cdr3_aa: CSVPGDSESEQYF
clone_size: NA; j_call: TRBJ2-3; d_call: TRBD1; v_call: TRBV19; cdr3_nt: TGTGCCAGTAAGGGACAGGGGATTCGAGATACGCAGTATTTT; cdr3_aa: CASKGQGIRDTQYF
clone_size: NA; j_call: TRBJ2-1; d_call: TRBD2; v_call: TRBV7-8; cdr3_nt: TGTGCCAGCAGCTTAAACACGGGAGGAAATGAGCAGTTCTTC; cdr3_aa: CASSLNTGGNEQFF
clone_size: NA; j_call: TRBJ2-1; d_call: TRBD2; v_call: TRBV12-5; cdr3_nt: TGTGCTAGTGGGAGACTAGCGGGAGGCAATTCCTACAATGAGCAGTTCTTC; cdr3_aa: CASGRLAGGNSYNEQFF
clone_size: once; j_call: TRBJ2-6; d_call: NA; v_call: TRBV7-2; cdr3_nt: TGTGCCAGCAGCTTGATGGCCGGGCAGGGGAACTCTGGGGCCAACGTCCTGACTTTC; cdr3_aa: CASSLMAGQGNSGANVLTF
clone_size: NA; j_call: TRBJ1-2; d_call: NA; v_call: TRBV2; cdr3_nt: TGTGCCAGCGGTCAGGGGACGGTCCTTTATGGCTACACCTTC; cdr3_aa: CASGQGTVLYGYTF
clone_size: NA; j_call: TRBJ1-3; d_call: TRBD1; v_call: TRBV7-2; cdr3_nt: TGTGCCAGCAGCCAGAGCCAGGGGGGCTCTGGAAACACCATATATTTT; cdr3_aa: CASSQSQGGSGNTIYF
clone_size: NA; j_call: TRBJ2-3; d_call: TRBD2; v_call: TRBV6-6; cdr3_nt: TGTGCCAGCAGCCCCCGGAGGGGAGGGTCCACAGATACGCAGTATTTT; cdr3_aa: CASSPRRGGSTDTQYF
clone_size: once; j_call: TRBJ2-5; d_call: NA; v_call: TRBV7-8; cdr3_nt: TGTGCCAGCAGCCCCATTAGCGGAGAGACCCAGTACTTC; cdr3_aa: CASSPISGETQYF
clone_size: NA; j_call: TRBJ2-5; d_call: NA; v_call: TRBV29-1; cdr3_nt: TGCAGCGGTGGCGGGGGCTTCCAAGAGACCCAGTACTTC; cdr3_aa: CSGGGGFQETQYF
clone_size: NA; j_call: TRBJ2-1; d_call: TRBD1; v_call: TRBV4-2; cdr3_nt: TGTGCCAGCAGCCAAGGACAGGGGTCCTACAATGAGCAGTTCTTC; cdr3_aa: CASSQGQGSYNEQFF
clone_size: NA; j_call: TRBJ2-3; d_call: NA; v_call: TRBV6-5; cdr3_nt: TGTGCCAGCAGTTACTCGAGACTGGCCACAGATACGCAGTATTTT; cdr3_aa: CASSYSRLATDTQYF
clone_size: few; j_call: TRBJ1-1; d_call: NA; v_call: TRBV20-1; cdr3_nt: TGCAGGGGGTTGGGAGGAACTGAAGCTTTCTTT; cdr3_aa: CRGLGGTEAFF
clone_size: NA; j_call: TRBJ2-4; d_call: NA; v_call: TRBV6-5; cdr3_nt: TGTGCCAGCAGTCGCGACAGTCTAGCCAAAAACATTCAGTACTTC; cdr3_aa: CASSRDSLAKNIQYF
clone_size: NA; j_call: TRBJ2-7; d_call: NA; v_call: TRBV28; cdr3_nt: TGTGCCAGCAGCTCTGCGGAGAGAGTAGCCTACGAGCAGTACTTC; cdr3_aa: CASSSAERVAYEQYF
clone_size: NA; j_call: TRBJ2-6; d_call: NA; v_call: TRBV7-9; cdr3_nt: TGTGCCAGCAGCTTAGGGACAGCTTTCTCTGGGGCCAACGTCCTGACTTTC; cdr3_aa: CASSLGTAFSGANVLTF
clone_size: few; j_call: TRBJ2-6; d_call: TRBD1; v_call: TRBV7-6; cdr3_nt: TGTGCCAGCAGCCTACAGGGGCCCCTCCGTGGGGCCAACGTCCTGACTTTC; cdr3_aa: CASSLQGPLRGANVLTF
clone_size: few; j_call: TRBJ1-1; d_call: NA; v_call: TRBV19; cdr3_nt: TGTGCCAGTAGTCCCCAGGGGCGCCGTACCCAAGGCGCTGAAGCTTTCTTT; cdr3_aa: CASSPQGRRTQGAEAFF
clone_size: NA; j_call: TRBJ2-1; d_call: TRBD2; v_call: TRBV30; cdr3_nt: TGTGCCTGGACTAGCGGGACCCTTGAGCAGTTCTTC; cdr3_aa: CAWTSGTLEQFF
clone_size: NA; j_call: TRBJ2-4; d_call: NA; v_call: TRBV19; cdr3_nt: TGTGCCAGTAGTAAGGAGGGGATACTAGCCAAAAACATTCAGTACTTC; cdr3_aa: CASSKEGILAKNIQYF
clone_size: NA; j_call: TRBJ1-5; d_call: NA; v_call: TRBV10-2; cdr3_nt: TGCGCCAGCAGACCTCGGGGAGGCAATCAGCCCCAGCATTTT; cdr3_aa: CASRPRGGNQPQHF
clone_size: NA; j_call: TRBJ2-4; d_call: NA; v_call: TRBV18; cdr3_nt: TGTGCCAGCTCACCACGGTATGCGGGACAAAACATTCAGTACTTC; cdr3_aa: CASSPRYAGQNIQYF
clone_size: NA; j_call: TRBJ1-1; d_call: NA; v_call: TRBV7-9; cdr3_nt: TGTGCCAGCAGCTTTGAGGGTAACTTTGAAGCTTTCTTT; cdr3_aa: CASSFEGNFEAFF
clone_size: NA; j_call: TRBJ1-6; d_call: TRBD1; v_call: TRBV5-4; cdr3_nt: TGTGCCAGCAGCTTGTGGGACAGGGAAAATTCACCCCTCCACTTT; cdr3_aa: CASSLWDRENSPLHF
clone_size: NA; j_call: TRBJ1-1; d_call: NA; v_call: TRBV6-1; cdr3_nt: TGTGCTACGGGGGGCTACACTGAAGCTTTCTTT; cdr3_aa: CATGGYTEAFF
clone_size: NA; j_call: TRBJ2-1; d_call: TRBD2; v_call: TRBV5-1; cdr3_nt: TGCGCCAGCAGCTTTAGGACTAGTAGTTTCAATGAGCAGTTCTTC; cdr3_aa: CASSFRTSSFNEQFF
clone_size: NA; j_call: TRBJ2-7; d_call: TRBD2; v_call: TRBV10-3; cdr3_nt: TGTGCCATCAGTGAGGGGGGGACTAGCGGGACCTACGAGCAGTACTTC; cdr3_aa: CAISEGGTSGTYEQYF
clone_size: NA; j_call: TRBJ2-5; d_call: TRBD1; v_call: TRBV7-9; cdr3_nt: TGTGCCAGCAGCTTATGGCAGGGGGAACGGGAGACCCAGTACTTC; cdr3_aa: CASSLWQGERETQYF
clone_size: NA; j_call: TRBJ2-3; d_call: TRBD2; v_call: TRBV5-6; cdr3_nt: TGTGCCAGCAGCCTCGGGACTAGTCATACCACAGATACGCAGTATTTT; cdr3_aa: CASSLGTSHTTDTQYF
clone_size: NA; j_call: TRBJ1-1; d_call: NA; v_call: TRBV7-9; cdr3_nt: TGTGCCAGCAGCTCCGGGACAAACCTTCAGCTAGACACTGAAGCTTTCTTT; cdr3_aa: CASSSGTNLQLDTEAFF
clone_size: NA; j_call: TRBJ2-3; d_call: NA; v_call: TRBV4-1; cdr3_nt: TGCGCCAGCAGCCAAGATTTGTTTGGGGCGGATACGCAGTATTTT; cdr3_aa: CASSQDLFGADTQYF
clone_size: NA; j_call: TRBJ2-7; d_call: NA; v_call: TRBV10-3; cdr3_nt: TGTGCCATCAGTGTGCAGGGTTCCTACGAGCAGTACTTC; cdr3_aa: CAISVQGSYEQYF
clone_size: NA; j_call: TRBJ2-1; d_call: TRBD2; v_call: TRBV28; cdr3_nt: TGTGCCAGCCGTGGTTCACTAGCGGGATCTCGCAATGAGCAGTTCTTC; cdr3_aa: CASRGSLAGSRNEQFF
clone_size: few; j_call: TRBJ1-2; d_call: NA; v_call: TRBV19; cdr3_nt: TGTGCCAGTAGCAGTGGGGGGAGGTCGGTCTATGGCTACACCTTC; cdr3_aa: CASSSGGRSVYGYTF
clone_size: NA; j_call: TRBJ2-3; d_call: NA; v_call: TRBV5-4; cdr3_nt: TGTGCCATCTCGGTCGAAGATACGCAGTATTTT; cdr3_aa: CAISVEDTQYF
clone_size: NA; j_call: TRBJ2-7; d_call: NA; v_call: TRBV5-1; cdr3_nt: TGCGCCAGCAGCAGACAGGTACCTCTTGACGAGCAGTACTTC; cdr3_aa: CASSRQVPLDEQYF
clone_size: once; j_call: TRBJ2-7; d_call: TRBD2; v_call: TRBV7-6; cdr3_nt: TGTGCCAGCAGCGAGGGGGCTAGCGGGGCTACCTACGAGCAGTACTTC; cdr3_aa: CASSEGASGATYEQYF
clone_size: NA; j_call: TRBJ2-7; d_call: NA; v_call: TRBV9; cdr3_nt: TGTGCCAGCAGCGTAGCCCCGGGAACTACAACCTACGAGCAGTACTTC; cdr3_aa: CASSVAPGTTTYEQYF
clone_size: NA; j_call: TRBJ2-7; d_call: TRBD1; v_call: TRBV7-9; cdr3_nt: TGTGCCAGCAGCCATTCCGGGACAGGGGTTTACGAGCAGTACTTC; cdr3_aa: CASSHSGTGVYEQYF
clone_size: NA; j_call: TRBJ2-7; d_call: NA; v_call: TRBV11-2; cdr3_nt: TGTGCCAGCAGCTTGTTCCCTACCTACGAGCAGTACTTC; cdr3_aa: CASSLFPTYEQYF
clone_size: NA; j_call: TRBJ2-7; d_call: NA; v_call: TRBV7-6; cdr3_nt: TGTGCCAGCAGCTTGGGGGCGGTCCCAGGGGCCTACGAGCAGTACTTC; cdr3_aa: CASSLGAVPGAYEQYF
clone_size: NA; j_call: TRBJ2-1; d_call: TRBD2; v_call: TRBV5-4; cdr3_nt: TGTGCCAGCAGCTTGGAGCGGGGCCCTTACAATGAGCAGTTCTTC; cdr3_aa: CASSLERGPYNEQFF
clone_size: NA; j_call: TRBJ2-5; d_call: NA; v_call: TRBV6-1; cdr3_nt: TGTGCCAGCAGTAGACAGGGACTAGTGGGGGAGACCCAGTACTTC; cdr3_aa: CASSRQGLVGETQYF
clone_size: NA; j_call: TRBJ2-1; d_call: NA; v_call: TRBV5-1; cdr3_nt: TGCGCCAGCAGCCCAATTAGCGGAAACTCCTACAATGAGCAGTTCTTC; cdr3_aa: CASSPISGNSYNEQFF
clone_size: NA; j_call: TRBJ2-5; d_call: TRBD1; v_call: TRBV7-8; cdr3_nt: TGTGCCAGCAGCTTAAATGTGGTTGGGACAGGGCAAGAGACCCAGTACTTC; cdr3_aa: CASSLNVVGTGQETQYF
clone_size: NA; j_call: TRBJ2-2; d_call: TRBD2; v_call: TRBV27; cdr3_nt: TGTGCCAGCACCCTTAGGACTAGAGGCGGCACCGGGGAGCTGTTTTTT; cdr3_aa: CASTLRTRGGTGELFF
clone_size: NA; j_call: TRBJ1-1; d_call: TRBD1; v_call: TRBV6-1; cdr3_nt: TGTGCCAGCAGTGCCAGGACAGGGGGTGAGGGCACTGAAGCTTTCTTT; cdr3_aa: CASSARTGGEGTEAFF
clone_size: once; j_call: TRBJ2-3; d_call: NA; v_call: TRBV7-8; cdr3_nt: TGTGCCAGCAGCTTAGTCGTTCCTTTAACAGATACGCAGTATTTT; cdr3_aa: CASSLVVPLTDTQYF
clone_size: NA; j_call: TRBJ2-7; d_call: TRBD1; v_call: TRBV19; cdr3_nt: TGTGCCAGTAGCCCAACCTACAGGGGCCACGAGCAGTACTTC; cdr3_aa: CASSPTYRGHEQYF